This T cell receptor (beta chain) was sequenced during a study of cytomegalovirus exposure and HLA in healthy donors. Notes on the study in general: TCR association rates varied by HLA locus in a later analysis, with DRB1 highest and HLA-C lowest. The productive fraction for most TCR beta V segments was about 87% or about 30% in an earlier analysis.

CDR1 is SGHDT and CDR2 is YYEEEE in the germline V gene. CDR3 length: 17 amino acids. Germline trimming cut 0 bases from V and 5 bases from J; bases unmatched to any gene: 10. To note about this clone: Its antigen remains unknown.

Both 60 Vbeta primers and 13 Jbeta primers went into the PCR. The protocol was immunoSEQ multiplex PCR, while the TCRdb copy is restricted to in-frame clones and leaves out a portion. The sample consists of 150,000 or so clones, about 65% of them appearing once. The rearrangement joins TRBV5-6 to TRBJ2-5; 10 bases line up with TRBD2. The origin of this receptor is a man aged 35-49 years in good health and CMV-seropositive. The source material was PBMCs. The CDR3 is CASSLGGAGGRSETQYF. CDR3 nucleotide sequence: TGTGCCAGCAGCTTGGGTGGAGCGGGGGGGCGGTCCGAGACCCAGTACTTC.